The T cell receptor (beta chain) described here comes from a study of T cell responses to AZD1222 COVID-19 vaccine. Study results and caveats: Among those given AZD1222, only five to seven were seropositive at baseline. Spike-specific TCR breadth rose after two AZD1222 doses, and depth rose as well.

CDR1 is MGHRA, CDR2 YSYEKL, per germline. The CDR3 runs to 15 residues. The ends lost 1 base at V and 4 bases at J; junction bases unmatched: 6. Concerning this clone itself: The target antigen is unknown.

TCRdb's copy holds only in-frame clones and misses some; the assay was immunoSEQ multiplex PCR. The sample lists about 130,000 clones; roughly 91% were seen once. The receptor was derived from an adult in good health. The chain is built from TRBV4-1 and TRBJ2-7; 8 bases fit TRBD2. The sequencing here drew on peripheral blood, taken on day 0 of MenACWY control vaccination. The CDR3: CASSQAGGRTYEQYF. The CDR3 nucleotides are TGCGCCAGCAGCCAAGCGGGCGGGAGGACTTACGAGCAGTACTTC.